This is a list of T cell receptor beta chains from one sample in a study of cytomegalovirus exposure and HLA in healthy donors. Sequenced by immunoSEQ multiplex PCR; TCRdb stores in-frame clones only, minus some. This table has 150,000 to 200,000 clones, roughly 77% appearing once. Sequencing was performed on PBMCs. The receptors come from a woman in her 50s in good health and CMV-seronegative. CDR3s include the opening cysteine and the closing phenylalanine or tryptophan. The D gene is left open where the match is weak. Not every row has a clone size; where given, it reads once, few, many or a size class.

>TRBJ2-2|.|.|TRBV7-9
CASSRYRDNTGELFF
TGTGCCAGCAGCAGATACAGGGATAACACCGGGGAGCTGTTTTTT
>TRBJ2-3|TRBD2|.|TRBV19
CASRLAGETDTQYF
TGTGCCAGTCGACTAGCGGGAGAGACAGATACGCAGTATTTT
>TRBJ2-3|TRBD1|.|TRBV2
CASTMTGGSGSTQYF
TGTGCCAGCACTATGACAGGGGGGTCAGGGAGTACGCAGTATTTT
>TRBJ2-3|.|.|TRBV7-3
CASSLFAGATDTQYF
TGTGCCAGCAGCTTATTCGCAGGGGCCACAGATACGCAGTATTTT
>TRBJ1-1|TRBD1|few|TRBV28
CASSLRGLEAFF
TGTGCCAGCAGTTTAAGGGGGCTGGAAGCTTTCTTT
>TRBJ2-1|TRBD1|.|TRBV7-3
CASSSSSGTGGGNEQFF
TGTGCCAGCAGCTCATCCTCCGGGACAGGGGGAGGCAATGAGCAGTTCTTC
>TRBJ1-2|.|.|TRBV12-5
CASGLGDTVEGYGYTF
TGTGCTAGTGGTTTGGGGGACACCGTCGAGGGATATGGCTACACCTTC
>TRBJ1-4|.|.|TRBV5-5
CASSLWQANEKLFF
TGTGCCAGCAGCTTGTGGCAGGCGAATGAAAAACTGTTTTTT
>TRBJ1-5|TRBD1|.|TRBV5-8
CASSLGQGSNQPQHF
TGTGCCAGCAGCTTAGGACAGGGAAGCAATCAGCCCCAGCATTTT
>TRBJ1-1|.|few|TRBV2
CASSEPQGLGAFF
TGTGCCAGCAGTGAACCCCAGGGGCTTGGGGCTTTCTTT
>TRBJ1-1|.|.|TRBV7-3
CASSLTPGLNTEAFF
TGTGCCAGCAGCTTAACGCCAGGGCTTAACACTGAAGCTTTCTTT
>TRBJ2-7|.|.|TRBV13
CASSLQGTSSYEQYF
TGTGCCAGCAGCCTCCAGGGAACATCCTCCTACGAGCAGTACTTC
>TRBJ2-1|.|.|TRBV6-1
CASSEALRQVLYNEQFF
TGTGCCAGCAGTGAAGCGCTACGCCAGGTCCTCTACAATGAGCAGTTCTTC
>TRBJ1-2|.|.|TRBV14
CASSQDTLSYGYTF
TGTGCCAGCAGCCAAGATACCCTTAGCTATGGCTACACCTTC
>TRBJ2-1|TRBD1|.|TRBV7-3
CASSLNRGTYNEQFF
TGTGCCAGCAGCTTAAACAGGGGGACCTACAATGAGCAGTTCTTC
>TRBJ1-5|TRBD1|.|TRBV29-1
CSAGTGLGQPQHF
TGCAGCGCAGGGACAGGGTTGGGGCAGCCCCAGCATTTT
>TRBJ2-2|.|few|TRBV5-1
CASRSISNTGELFF
TGCGCCAGCAGATCAATTTCGAACACCGGGGAGCTGTTTTTT
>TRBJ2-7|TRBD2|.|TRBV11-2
CASSFTSGGPYEQYF
TGTGCCAGCAGCTTCACTAGCGGGGGGCCCTACGAGCAGTACTTC
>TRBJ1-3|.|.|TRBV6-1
CASSEGRARSGNTIYF
TGTGCCAGCAGTGAAGGGAGGGCCCGCTCTGGAAACACCATATATTTT
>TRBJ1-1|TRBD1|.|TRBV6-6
CAIPGQGGVNTEAFF
TGTGCCATCCCGGGACAGGGGGGAGTGAACACTGAAGCTTTCTTT
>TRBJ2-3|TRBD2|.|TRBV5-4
CASSSGGVRGKDTQYF
TGTGCCAGCAGCTCGGGGGGAGTCCGGGGAAAGGATACGCAGTATTTT
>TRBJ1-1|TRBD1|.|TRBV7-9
CASSYNRGPEAFF
TGTGCCAGCAGCTACAACAGGGGCCCTGAAGCTTTCTTT
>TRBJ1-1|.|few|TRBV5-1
CASTWTANTEAFF
TGCGCCAGCACCTGGACAGCGAACACTGAAGCTTTCTTT
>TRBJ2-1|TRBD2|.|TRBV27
CASSFEYPGGRMNYNEQFF
TGTGCCAGCAGTTTTGAATATCCGGGGGGTAGGATGAATTACAATGAGCAGTTCTTC
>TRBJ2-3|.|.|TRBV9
CASSVVGGSTDTQYF
TGTGCCAGCAGCGTAGTCGGGGGAAGCACAGATACGCAGTATTTT
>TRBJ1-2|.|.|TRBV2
CASSVGDTNYGYTF
TGTGCCAGCAGTGTTGGAGATACTAACTATGGCTACACCTTC
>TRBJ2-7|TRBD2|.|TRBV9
CASSVGGGRASEQYF
TGTGCCAGCAGCGTAGGTGGCGGGAGGGCCAGCGAGCAGTACTTC
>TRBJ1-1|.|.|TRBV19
CASSTRAITGLMGAFF
TGTGCCAGTAGTACGAGAGCAATAACAGGGCTAATGGGAGCTTTCTTT
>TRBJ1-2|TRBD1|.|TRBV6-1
CASSGRRDRLGYTF
TGTGCCAGCAGCGGACGCCGGGACAGATTAGGCTACACCTTC
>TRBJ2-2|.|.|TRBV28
CASRLFSGVKTGELFF
TGTGCCAGCCGACTCTTCTCAGGGGTTAAAACCGGGGAGCTGTTTTTT
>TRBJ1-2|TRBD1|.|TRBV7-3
CASSVREDRDYGYTF
TGTGCCAGCAGCGTTCGCGAGGACAGGGACTATGGCTACACCTTC
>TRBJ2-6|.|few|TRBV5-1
CASSVSSGANVLTF
TGCGCCAGCAGCGTGAGCTCTGGGGCCAACGTCCTGACTTTC
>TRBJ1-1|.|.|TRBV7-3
CASSLRGSEAFF
TGTGCCAGCAGCCTCCGGGGGTCTGAAGCTTTCTTT
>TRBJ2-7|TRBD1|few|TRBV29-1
CSGRTGPYEQYF
TGCAGCGGGAGGACAGGGCCGTACGAGCAGTACTTC
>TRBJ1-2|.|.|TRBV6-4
CASSLSGINYGYTF
TGTGCCAGCAGCCTCAGTGGTATTAACTATGGCTACACCTTC
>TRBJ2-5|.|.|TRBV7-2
CASSPKGGGGETQYF
TGTGCCAGCAGCCCGAAAGGGGGGGGTGGGGAGACCCAGTACTTC
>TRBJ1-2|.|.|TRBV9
CASSPNLAKGYGYTF
TGTGCCAGCAGTCCAAACCTAGCAAAGGGCTATGGCTACACCTTC
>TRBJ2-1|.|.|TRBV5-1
CASSLEAGPTYNEQFF
TGCGCCAGCAGCTTGGAAGCAGGGCCCACCTACAATGAGCAGTTCTTC
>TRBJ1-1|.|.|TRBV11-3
CASSFQGNTEAFF
TGTGCCAGCAGCTTCCAGGGGAACACTGAAGCTTTCTTT
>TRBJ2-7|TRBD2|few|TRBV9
CASSVAASGSPYF
TGTGCCAGCAGCGTAGCGGCTAGCGGGAGCCCGTACTTC
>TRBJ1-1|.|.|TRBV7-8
CASSPQRSGQRDTEAFF
TGTGCCAGCAGCCCCCAGCGTTCCGGGCAGAGGGACACTGAAGCTTTCTTT
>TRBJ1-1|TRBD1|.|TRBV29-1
CSVSGTGRTEAFF
TGCAGCGTTTCCGGGACAGGACGCACTGAAGCTTTCTTT
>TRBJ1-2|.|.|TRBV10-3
CAISESNSNYGYTF
TGTGCCATCAGTGAGTCCAACAGCAACTATGGCTACACCTTC
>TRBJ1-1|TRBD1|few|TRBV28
CASEGQTNTEAFF
TGTGCCAGCGAGGGACAGACGAACACTGAAGCTTTCTTT
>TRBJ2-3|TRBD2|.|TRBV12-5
CASGISGGAPDTQYF
TGTGCTAGTGGTATTAGCGGGGGGGCCCCAGATACGCAGTATTTT
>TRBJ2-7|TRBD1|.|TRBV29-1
CSVGQGATYEQYF
TGCAGCGTTGGACAGGGCGCGACCTACGAGCAGTACTTC
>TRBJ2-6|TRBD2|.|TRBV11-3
CASSLTTSGSGANVLTF
TGTGCCAGCAGCTTAACGACTAGCGGATCTGGGGCCAACGTCCTGACTTTC
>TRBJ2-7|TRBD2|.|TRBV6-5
CASSRERETDEQYF
TGTGCCAGCAGTCGAGAGCGGGAGACAGACGAGCAGTACTTC
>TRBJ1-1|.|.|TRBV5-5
CASSLGMLLGTEAFF
TGTGCCAGCAGCTTGGGTATGCTTCTCGGGACTGAAGCTTTCTTT
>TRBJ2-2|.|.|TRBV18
CASSLRLRANTGELFF
TGTGCCAGCTCACTTAGATTAAGAGCCAACACCGGGGAGCTGTTTTTT
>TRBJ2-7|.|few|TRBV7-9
CASSLDLGPHEQYF
TGTGCCAGCAGCTTAGACCTAGGCCCCCACGAGCAGTACTTC
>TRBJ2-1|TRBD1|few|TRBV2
CASSEFVTGKFF
TGTGCCAGCAGTGAATTCGTGACAGGGAAGTTCTTC
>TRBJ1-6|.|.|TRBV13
CASSPAGRHNSPLHF
TGTGCCAGCAGTCCCGCGGGACGGCACAATTCACCCCTCCACTTT
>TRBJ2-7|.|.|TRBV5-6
CASSLGVSYEQYF
TGTGCCAGCAGCTTGGGTGTATCCTACGAGCAGTACTTC
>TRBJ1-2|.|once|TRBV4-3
CASSQLISSGYGYTF
TGCGCCAGCAGCCAACTAATCTCCTCCGGCTATGGCTACACCTTC
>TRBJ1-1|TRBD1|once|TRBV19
CASTGGQLNTEAFF
TGTGCCAGTACAGGGGGACAGCTGAACACTGAAGCTTTCTTT
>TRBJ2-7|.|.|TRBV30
CAWSVSGVLRKQYF
TGTGCCTGGAGTGTGTCGGGGGTTCTACGGAAACAGTACTTC
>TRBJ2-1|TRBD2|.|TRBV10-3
CAISDALAGGSKGQFF
TGTGCCATCAGTGACGCACTAGCGGGGGGATCAAAAGGGCAGTTCTTC